Following are 7 T cell receptor beta chains from one sample sequenced in a study of blood T cell repertoires in COVID-19. Only in-frame clones appear in the TCRdb table, and some are missing; sequencing was by immunoSEQ multiplex PCR. Of 250,000 to 350,000 clones listed, 85% to 90% are singletons. Sequenced: peripheral blood. These receptors all stem from a woman between 50 and 59 years old with COVID-19, enrolled during active disease.

The chain uses TRBV6-4 and TRBJ2-3; 10 bases align to TRBD2. The CDR3 consists of 16 residues. Trimming at V came to 5 bases and at J to 1 base, leaving 6 bases not matched to a gene. In germline, CDR1 is MRHNA, CDR2 SNTAGT. The CDR3 DNA reads TGTGCCAGCAGTCCGAGTCTAGCGGGAGGCACAGATACGCAGTATTTT. Its protein is CASSPSLAGGTDTQYF.

V and J are TRBV5-4 and TRBJ1-2; 7 bases fit TRBD1. The V segment lost 3 bases and the J segment 6 bases; nucleotides outside the gene matches: 17. This CDR3 is built from 17 residues. CDR1 and CDR2 from the germline V gene are SGHNT and YYREEE (reference sequence). The CDR3 DNA sequence: TGTGCCAGCAGCTCCCCACCCCTCGGACAGGCAAGGAATGGCTACACCTTC. Translating gives CASSSPPLGQARNGYTF. Combining the CDR3 with reference TRBV5-4 and TRBJ1-2 gives the whole variable domain ETGVTQSPTHLIKTRGQQVTLRCSSQSGHNTVSWYQQALGQGPQFIFQYYREEENGRGNFPPRFSGLQFPNYSSELNVNALELDDSALYLCASSSPPLGQARNGYTFGSGTRLTVV.

This clone showed up just once. The DNA of the CDR3 is TGTGCCAGCAGCCAGAGGCATCCGGGTGAAGCTTTCTTT. Translated: CASSQRHPGEAFF. The chain combines TRBV11-2 with TRBJ1-1; D ambiguous. Trimming removed 5 bases from V and 7 bases from J, with 14 bases in between. Germline CDR1 SGHAT, CDR2 FQNNGV. CDR3 length equals 13 residues. Full variable domain (rest looked up from reference TRBV11-2 and TRBJ1-1): EAGVAQSPRYKIIEKRQSVAFWCNPISGHATLYWYQQILGQGPKLLIQFQNNGVVDDSQLPKDRFSAERLKGVDSTLKIQPAKLEDSAVYLCASSQRHPGEAFFGQGTRLTVV.

This clone was seen only a few times. The chain recombines TRBV6-1 with TRBJ2-6, with D possibly matching TRBD2 (6 bases). Germline values: CDR1 MNHNS, CDR2 SASEGT. The CDR3 has 16 amino acids. Trimming took off 3 bases at V and 2 bases at J, with 11 bases between the two ends. The CDR3 DNA reads TGTGCCAGCAGTGAGGGACGGGAGCCTGGGGCCAACGTCCTGACTTTC. It translates to CASSEGREPGANVLTF.

The V gene is TRBV3-1 (or the pseudogene TRBV3-2), the J gene TRBJ2-1; D is perhaps TRBD2 (6 bases). The CDR3 runs to 17 residues. CDR1 is LGHDT, CDR2 YNNKEL, per germline (reference sequence). The germline V and J ends were trimmed by 0 bases and 4 bases, with 16 bases remaining between them. The CDR3 loop is CASSQDSRGRLYNEQFF. The CDR3 coding sequence is TGTGCCAGCAGCCAAGATTCTCGGGGGAGGTTGTACAATGAGCAGTTCTTC.

The chain recombines TRBV3-1 (or the pseudogene TRBV3-2) with TRBJ2-5; D is uncertain. V was clipped by 4 bases and J by 10 bases, with 10 bases between them. The germline gives CDR1 LGHDT, CDR2 YNNKEL (reference sequence). The CDR3 is 11 amino acids. This CDR3 reads CASSLGQDQYF. For the CDR3, the DNA is TGTGCCAGCAGCCTCGGTCAAGACCAGTACTTC.

The chain links TRBV7-7 to TRBJ2-5, with 9 bases identical to TRBD1. The CDR3 is 15 amino acids. Germline loops: CDR1 SSHAT, CDR2 FNYEAQ (reference sequence). J gave up 4 bases and V 5 bases, and 8 bases lay outside the gene matches. CDR3 residues: CASSKQQGAGETQYF. CDR3 in DNA: TGTGCCAGCAGCAAGCAACAGGGGGCAGGAGAGACCCAGTACTTC.